This T cell receptor beta chain was sequenced during a study of OX40 agonist ivuxolimab in advanced cancers. Study background: The dose-escalation cohort was roughly 83% male, with a mean age of 60 years, ranging about 23 to 79. Notes on the study in general: The expanded peripheral T cells' antigen specificity was not determined. By week 6 at 0.1 to 3.0 mg/kg, blood CD4+ and CD8+ T cells had expanded clonally.

Libraries were prepared by immunoSEQ multiplex PCR; TCRdb keeps only in-frame clonotypes and omits some of them. The data hold some 58,000 clones, with about 91% observed a single time. This CDR3 comprises 16 residues. After removal of 3 bases from V and 3 bases from J, the junction contained 9 bases not matched to a gene. In germline, CDR1 is MRHNA, CDR2 SNTAGT. As regards this clone: Its antigen is still unknown.

The J gene is TRBJ1-2, the V gene TRBV6-4; 8 bases agree with TRBD1. Sequencing was performed on CD4+ or CD8+ T cells sorted from blood, taken in a trial of the OX40 agonist ivuxolimab. The origin of this receptor is an adult with an advanced solid tumor such as melanoma, head and neck, liver or kidney cancer. Written as DNA, the CDR3 is TGTGCCAGCAGTGATACCCTTCAGGGGGCGCACTATGGCTACACCTTC. Protein: CASSDTLQGAHYGYTF.